A single sample is the source of the 19 T cell receptor beta chains below, sequenced in a study of cytomegalovirus exposure and HLA in healthy donors. The PCR was carried out with 60 Vbeta primers and 13 Jbeta primers. Using immunoSEQ multiplex PCR, the repertoire was profiled, and TCRdb retains in-frame clones only, with some absent. In the table there are 130,000 to 150,000 clones, just under 85% of which are singletons. The source material was PBMCs. These receptor sequences come from a woman aged 55-69 years in good health and CMV-seropositive.

In DNA form, the CDR3 reads TGTGCCATCAGTGAGAGTACTAGCGGGAGAGCAGATACGCAGTATTTT. Protein product: CAISESTSGRADTQYF. This chain joins TRBV10-3 and TRBJ2-3; the match to TRBD2 covers 11 bases. The trim removed 2 bases at V and 4 bases at J, leaving 5 bases unmatched. CDR3 size: 16 residues. The V gene's germline CDR1 is ENHRY and CDR2 SYGVKD.

The chain employs TRBV7-6 and TRBJ2-7; TRBD1 aligns across 7 bases. The CDR3 length is 14 residues. J gave up 2 bases and V 5 bases, and 6 bases lay outside the gene matches. Germline V gene lookup returns CDR1 SGHVS and CDR2 FNYEAQ. CDR3 DNA: TGTGCCAGCAGCGCCCGACAGGGAGCCTACGAGCAGTACTTC. This codes for CASSARQGAYEQYF.

V usage is TRBV2 and J usage is TRBJ1-1, with 10 bases aligning to TRBD1. Trimming cost V 7 bases and J 6 bases; bases outside gene matches: 5. Germline values: CDR1 SNHLY, CDR2 FYNNEI. The CDR3 runs to 13 residues. The CDR3 sequence is CASIRDRGPEAFF. CDR3 nucleotide sequence: TGTGCCAGCATAAGGGACAGGGGACCTGAAGCTTTCTTT.

The CDR3 here is CASRNEGIVYEQYF. The DNA of the CDR3 is TGTGCCAGCAGAAACGAGGGTATAGTGTACGAGCAGTACTTC. The chain joins TRBV21-1 to TRBJ2-7; TRBD2 was called by the table and not checked on the DNA. TRBV21-1 is recorded as a pseudogene. The CDR3 covers 14 residues.

The chain recombines TRBV6-6 with TRBJ1-5, with D possibly TRBD1 on 5 matching bases. V was pared by 7 bases and J by 1 base, with 11 bases between. CDR1 is MNHNY, CDR2 SVGAGI, per germline (reference sequence). The CDR3 runs to 14 residues. The CDR3 coding sequence is TGTGCCAGCAACCAAGGGGCGAGCAATCAGCCCCAGCATTTT. Translation gives CASNQGASNQPQHF.

This chain links TRBV11-1 with TRBJ1-2, with D hard to call. This CDR3 is built from 15 residues. Trimming stripped 5 bases from V and 4 bases from J, with 17 bases between. Germline CDR1 and CDR2: SGHAT and FQDESV (reference sequence). CDR3 in DNA: TGTGCCAGCAGCGATGACGCGACATGGGTCTATGGCTACACCTTC. Its protein product is CASSDDATWVYGYTF. Complete variable domain (other parts from reference TRBV11-1 and TRBJ1-2): EAEVAQSPRYKITEKSQAVAFWCDPISGHATLYWYRQILGQGPELLVQFQDESVVDDSQLPKDRFSAERLKGVDSTLKIQPAELGDSAMYLCASSDDATWVYGYTFGSGTRLTVV.

The V gene is TRBV7-9, the J gene TRBJ1-4; D perhaps matches TRBD1 (6 bases). The germline V gene encodes CDR1 SEHNR and CDR2 FQNEAQ (reference sequence). V was trimmed by 4 bases and J by 4 bases, leaving 19 bases between them. The CDR3 runs to 17 residues. The CDR3 sequence is CASSYLTGTASNEKLFF. As DNA, the CDR3 is TGTGCCAGCAGCTATTTGACAGGCACTGCAAGTAATGAAAAACTGTTTTTT.

This clone was seen a few times. The chain uses TRBV11-1 and TRBJ1-3; 10 nucleotides agree with TRBD1. CDR1 and CDR2 (germline): SGHAT, FQDESV (reference sequence). J lost 0 bases, V lost 5 bases, and 7 bases had no gene match. The CDR3 totals 17 residues. The CDR3 nucleotides are TGTGCCAGCAGCAGGGACAGGGGACGGAGCTCTGGAAACACCATATATTTT. Amino acid sequence: CASSRDRGRSSGNTIYF. Filled out from reference TRBV11-1 and TRBJ1-3, the complete variable domain reads EAEVAQSPRYKITEKSQAVAFWCDPISGHATLYWYRQILGQGPELLVQFQDESVVDDSQLPKDRFSAERLKGVDSTLKIQPAELGDSAMYLCASSRDRGRSSGNTIYFGEGSWLTVV.

The chain links TRBV7-3 to TRBJ2-1; 8 positions match TRBD1. This CDR3 region has 14 residues. The ends lost 4 bases at V and 7 bases at J; junction bases unmatched: 6. The germline gives CDR1 SGHTA, CDR2 FQGTGA. The CDR3 nucleotides read TGTGCCAGCAGCTCCGGACAGGGTGTAAATGAGCAGTTCTTC. Its protein is CASSSGQGVNEQFF.

The chain combines TRBV6-5 with TRBJ2-2; TRBD2 aligns across 7 bases. Losses at the gene ends were 5 bases for V and 2 bases for J; bases not matched to a gene: 5. The CDR3 loop spans 15 amino acids. Germline V CDR1 and CDR2: MNHEY, SVGAGI. The CDR3 loop is CASSPAGDNTGELFF. The CDR3 region has the DNA TGTGCCAGCAGTCCGGCGGGGGACAACACCGGGGAGCTGTTTTTT.

This clone showed up just once. The chain is built from TRBV28 and TRBJ2-7; 8 bases are shared with TRBD1. Trimming removed 5 bases from V and 3 bases from J; junction bases left unmatched: 9. CDR3 length: 15 amino acids. Germline V CDR1 and CDR2: MDHEN, SYDVKM. CDR3: CASSPSDRDNYEQYF. As DNA, the CDR3 is TGTGCCAGCAGTCCCTCGGACAGGGACAACTACGAGCAGTACTTC.

The chain carries TRBV28 and TRBJ2-2, with 7 bases lining up with TRBD1. The J segment lost 3 bases and the V segment lost 3 bases, leaving 1 base of the junction unmatched. CDR3 length: 14 residues. Germline V gene sequence: CDR1 MDHEN, CDR2 SYDVKM. The CDR3 region has the DNA TGTGCCAGCAGTTTGCAGGGGGACACCGGGGAGCTGTTTTTT. Its protein is CASSLQGDTGELFF.

The chain uses TRBV5-1 and TRBJ2-7, with TRBD2 matching 12 bases. The CDR3 consists of 15 residues. Trimming cost V 3 bases and J 7 bases; bases outside gene matches: 8. Germline lookup yields CDR1 SGHRS and CDR2 YFSETQ. CDR3 DNA: TGCGCCAGCAGCTCTCTAGCGGGAGGGCTAAGGGAGCAGTACTTC. The encoded protein is CASSSLAGGLREQYF.

V and J are TRBV29-1 and TRBJ2-5, with 13 bases lining up with TRBD2. The germline V gene has CDR1 SQVTM and CDR2 ANQGSEA. The J segment lost 4 bases and the V segment lost 3 bases, leaving 2 bases of the junction unmatched. The CDR3 covers 14 residues. This chain's CDR3 is CSVDRLAGGETQYF. In DNA, the CDR3 is TGCAGCGTTGACCGACTAGCGGGAGGAGAGACCCAGTACTTC.

The rearrangement uses TRBV30 and TRBJ2-7; perhaps TRBD1 as D (5 bases). Germline assignment: CDR1 GTSNPN and CDR2 SVGIG (reference sequence). Trimming took off 0 bases at V and 2 bases at J, with 8 bases between the two ends. The CDR3 totals 13 residues. The DNA for the CDR3 is TGTGCCTGGAGTGTTCAGGGTCCCTACGAGCAGTACTTC. Translation gives CAWSVQGPYEQYF.

This clone appeared once. The gene calls are TRBV6-1 and TRBJ1-2; maybe TRBD1 (5 bases). Trimming left V 6 bases short and J 6 bases short, with 14 bases between. The CDR3 is 13 residues long. Germline CDR1 and CDR2: MNHNS and SASEGT. The CDR3 DNA sequence: TGTGCCAGCAGATCGACAGCCTCCCATGGCTACACCTTC. Its translation is CASRSTASHGYTF.

This clone was seen more than once but under ten times. The gene calls are TRBV6-5 and TRBJ2-1; 9 bases are shared with TRBD2. CDR3 length equals 13 residues. Per germline, CDR1 MNHEY and CDR2 SVGAGI. Losses at the gene ends were 6 bases for V and 8 bases for J; bases not matched to a gene: 5. This CDR3 reads CASSPREGDEQFF. The CDR3 nucleotides are TGTGCCAGCAGCCCGCGGGAGGGGGATGAGCAGTTCTTC.

V and J are TRBV6-1 and TRBJ1-2, with 7 bases lining up with TRBD1. The V segment lost 11 bases and the J segment 2 bases; nucleotides outside the gene matches: 8. CDR3 length: 13 residues. Germline V gene lookup returns CDR1 MNHNS and CDR2 SASEGT. The CDR3: CALRQGENYGYTF. DNA of the CDR3: TGTGCCTTACGACAGGGCGAGAACTATGGCTACACCTTC.

This clone has just one count. The chain joins TRBV4-1 to TRBJ1-4, with 9 nucleotides matching TRBD1. The V and J ends lost 0 bases and 8 bases, in that order; junction bases with no gene match: 4. The CDR3 is made up of 15 amino acids. Per germline, CDR1 MGHRA and CDR2 YSYEKL. The CDR3 loop is CASSQEDRGTEKLFF. The CDR3 coding sequence is TGCGCCAGCAGCCAAGAGGACAGGGGAACCGAAAAACTGTTTTTT.